The 32 T cell receptor beta chains given below trace back to one sample, sequenced in a study of blood T cell repertoires in COVID-19. Libraries were prepared by immunoSEQ multiplex PCR; TCRdb keeps only in-frame clonotypes and omits some of them. This table holds some 100,000 clones, approximately 89% found once. Sequencing was performed on peripheral blood. Receptors were obtained from a man in his 60s with acute or convalescent COVID-19.

The rearrangement joins TRBV5-4 to TRBJ2-1; D is uncertain. V shed 0 bases and J shed 10 bases, with 5 bases lying between them. This CDR3 is 11 amino acids long. Germline lookup yields CDR1 SGHNT and CDR2 YYREEE (reference sequence). CDR3 region: CASSLAREQFF. CDR3 in DNA: TGTGCCAGCAGCTTGGCGAGGGAGCAGTTCTTC.

J is TRBJ1-1 and V is TRBV5-4; TRBD1 agrees at 9 bases. This CDR3 spans 15 amino acids. Germline values: CDR1 SGHNT, CDR2 YYREEE (reference sequence). After removal of 4 bases from V and 3 bases from J, the junction contained 7 bases not matched to a gene. The chain's CDR3 is CASSGNRGPYTEAFF. CDR3 bases: TGTGCCAGCAGCGGGAACAGGGGGCCGTACACTGAAGCTTTCTTT.

This chain connects TRBV9 to TRBJ1-2; possible D gene TRBD1, 6 bases. Germline V CDR1 and CDR2: SGDLS, YYNGEE. This CDR3 region has 18 residues. Trimming took 0 bases from V and 4 from J, leaving 22 bases between them. The DNA for the CDR3 is TGTGCCAGCAGCGTAGGTGGGGGGGCCGACCGTAGCATCTATGGCTACACCTTC. The encoded protein is CASSVGGGADRSIYGYTF.

This chain connects TRBV6-5 to TRBJ2-2; weak D call: TRBD2 (6 bases). V lost 0 bases and J lost 5, with 7 bases in between. Looked up from germline, CDR1 is MNHEY and CDR2 is SVGAGI. The CDR3 contains 14 residues. CDR3 sequence reads: CASSYSGGTGELFF. The DNA of the CDR3 is TGTGCCAGCAGTTACTCGGGGGGAACCGGGGAGCTGTTTTTT.

This chain joins TRBV5-1 and TRBJ2-3, with TRBD2 matching 10 bases. CDR1 and CDR2 (germline): SGHRS, YFSETQ. The CDR3 runs to 15 residues. J lost 4 bases, V lost 2 bases, and 4 bases had no gene match. The CDR3 coding sequence is TGCGCCAGCAGCTTCGGGCTAGCGGGAGCAGATACGCAGTATTTT. This codes for CASSFGLAGADTQYF.

This clone has just one count. J is TRBJ2-3 and V is TRBV9; 8 bases fit TRBD2. From germline, CDR1 is SGDLS and CDR2 YYNGEE. The CDR3 is 14 amino acids. The ends lost 3 bases at V and 4 bases at J; junction bases unmatched: 4. The CDR3 sequence is CASSARAGADTQYF. The CDR3 DNA is TGTGCCAGCAGCGCTCGAGCGGGGGCAGATACGCAGTATTTT.

This chain joins TRBV5-1 and TRBJ1-1, with TRBD1 matching over 8 bases. J lost 3 bases, V lost 3 bases, and 7 bases had no gene match. This CDR3 is built from 15 residues. Germline V gives CDR1 SGHRS, CDR2 YFSETQ. The CDR3, as DNA: TGCGCCAGCAGCTCCGGACAGGGCGGGGACACTGAAGCTTTCTTT. Translating it yields CASSSGQGGDTEAFF. Together with reference TRBV5-1 and TRBJ1-1, the CDR3 gives the full variable domain: KAGVTQTPRYLIKTRGQQVTLSCSPISGHRSVSWYQQTPGQGLQFLFEYFSETQRNKGNFPGRFSGRQFSNSRSEMNVSTLELGDSALYLCASSSGQGGDTEAFFGQGTRLTVV.

The V gene is TRBV19, the J gene TRBJ1-2, with 7 bases that match TRBD1. V lost 5 bases, J lost 4 bases, and 4 bases stayed unmatched. The CDR3 has 13 residues. The germline V gene has CDR1 LNHDA and CDR2 SQIVND (reference sequence). CDR3 DNA sequence: TGTGCCAGTAGTGAGGCAGGGGGCTATGGCTACACCTTC. This codes for CASSEAGGYGYTF.

This chain links TRBV7-9 with TRBJ1-6; TRBD1 might be the D (5 bases). Trimming took off 1 base at V and 5 bases at J, with 15 bases between the two ends. Germline V gene sequence: CDR1 SEHNR, CDR2 FQNEAQ (reference sequence). The CDR3 is 17 amino acids. CDR3 in amino acids: CASSLEGSSPNNSPLHF. The CDR3 DNA follows: TGTGCCAGCAGCTTAGAGGGGTCCAGCCCTAATAATTCACCCCTCCACTTT.

The rearrangement uses TRBV3-1 (or the pseudogene TRBV3-2) and TRBJ1-3; TRBD1 might be the D (5 bases). Trimming left V 4 bases short and J 0 bases short, with 13 bases between. This CDR3 region has 16 residues. In germline, CDR1 is LGHDT, CDR2 YNNKEL (reference sequence). Here the CDR3 reads CASSPRGGSSGNTIYF. Written as DNA, the CDR3 is TGTGCCAGCAGCCCCCGGGGGGGGAGCTCTGGAAACACCATATATTTT.

The chain links TRBV19 to TRBJ1-2; TRBD1 aligns across 10 bases. CDR3 length: 14 residues. J lost 8 bases, V lost 3 bases, and 6 bases had no gene match. Germline assignment: CDR1 LNHDA and CDR2 SQIVND (reference sequence). The CDR3 reads CASSMSRDRGGYTF. The CDR3 coding sequence is TGTGCCAGTAGTATGTCTCGGGACAGGGGCGGCTACACCTTC.

This sequence joins TRBV5-1 and TRBJ2-1; TRBD2 might be the D (6 bases). Germline V gives CDR1 SGHRS, CDR2 YFSETQ. V lost 1 base and J lost 0, with 17 bases in between. This CDR3 has 18 residues. CDR3 region: CASSLFSRGLSSYNEQFF. In DNA form, the CDR3 reads TGCGCCAGCAGCTTGTTCTCTAGGGGACTGAGCTCCTACAATGAGCAGTTCTTC. Full variable domain (missing parts from reference TRBV5-1 and TRBJ2-1): KAGVTQTPRYLIKTRGQQVTLSCSPISGHRSVSWYQQTPGQGLQFLFEYFSETQRNKGNFPGRFSGRQFSNSRSEMNVSTLELGDSALYLCASSLFSRGLSSYNEQFFGPGTRLTVL.

The chain uses TRBV30 and TRBJ1-4, with 7 bases fitting TRBD1. The CDR3 extends over 12 amino acids. The ends lost 2 bases at V and 12 bases at J; junction bases unmatched: 6. Germline CDR1 and CDR2: GTSNPN and SVGIG (reference sequence). The CDR3 protein is CAWSKGGWELFF. The CDR3 coding sequence is TGTGCCTGGAGTAAAGGGGGCTGGGAACTGTTTTTT.

The chain recombines TRBV28 with TRBJ2-1, with TRBD2 identical over 11 bases. The trim removed 7 bases at V and 1 base at J, leaving 18 bases unmatched. The CDR3 has 20 amino acids. Per the germline V gene, CDR1 is MDHEN and CDR2 is SYDVKM. Written as DNA, the CDR3 is TGTGCCAGCACCCCGATGGACAGGGCACTAGCGGGAGTTTCCTACAATGAGCAGTTCTTC. Amino acids: CASTPMDRALAGVSYNEQFF.

The chain joins TRBV19 to TRBJ2-3, with a possible D match to TRBD2 (6 bases). V was clipped by 7 bases and J by 2 bases, with 13 bases between them. The CDR3 consists of 14 residues. The germline gives CDR1 LNHDA, CDR2 SQIVND (reference sequence). In nucleotides, the CDR3 is TGTGCCAGTAACCCATCGCGGGACACAGATACGCAGTATTTT. This sequence encodes CASNPSRDTDTQYF.

The chain uses TRBV7-8 and TRBJ2-3; TRBD1 matches at 12 bases. The CDR3 sequence is 19 residues long. V was pared by 2 bases and J by 1 base, with 10 bases of the junction left unmatched. Germline lookup yields CDR1 SGHVS and CDR2 FQNEAQ. The CDR3 loop is CASSLTGTGGVGGTDTQYF. The CDR3 region has the DNA TGTGCCAGCAGCTTAACCGGGACAGGGGGCGTCGGGGGCACAGATACGCAGTATTTT.

The V call is TRBV25-1, the J call TRBJ1-2; TRBD1 aligns across 7 bases. The V gene end was trimmed by 6 bases and the J gene end by 8 bases; junction bases not matched to a gene: 9. CDR1 is MGHDK, CDR2 SYGVNS, per germline. This CDR3 has 13 amino acids. This CDR3 reads CASSETGQRGYTF. The DNA of the CDR3 is TGTGCCAGCAGCGAGACGGGACAGCGGGGCTACACCTTC.

The chain combines TRBV13 with TRBJ1-3; D not certain. CDR1 PRHDT and CDR2 FYEKMQ come from the germline V gene (reference sequence). V was trimmed by 1 base and J by 0 bases, leaving 7 bases between them. The CDR3 has 15 residues. The CDR3 DNA follows: TGTGCCAGCAGCTTAGCGGGAATCTCTGGAAACACCATATATTTT. Translation gives CASSLAGISGNTIYF.

The J gene is TRBJ2-5, the V gene TRBV19; maybe TRBD2 (6 bases). This CDR3 is 14 amino acids long. V lost 0 bases and J lost 6, with 11 bases in between. CDR1 LNHDA and CDR2 SQIVND come from the germline V gene (reference sequence). CDR3 nucleotide sequence: TGTGCCAGTAGTATAGAAGCCGGAGGGAAGACCCAGTACTTC. Translation: CASSIEAGGKTQYF.

This rearrangement joins TRBV7-8 to TRBJ1-1; the D gene is possibly TRBD1 (5 bases). With 3 bases removed from V and 2 bases from J, the gap between germline ends came to 7 bases. CDR1 and CDR2 (germline): SGHVS, FQNEAQ. CDR3 length equals 13 residues. The CDR3, as DNA: TGTGCCAGCAGCTTGCAGGGAAACACTGAAGCTTTCTTT. Its translation is CASSLQGNTEAFF.

The chain has TRBV7-9 and TRBJ2-1; 8 positions match TRBD2. This CDR3 contains 18 residues. Germline V gene data show CDR1 as SEHNR and CDR2 as FQNEAQ (reference sequence). The V segment lost 4 bases and the J segment 0 bases; nucleotides outside the gene matches: 11. The CDR3 region is CASSSTSGHRSSYNEQFF. Here the CDR3 DNA reads TGTGCCAGCAGCTCCACTAGCGGCCATAGGAGCTCCTACAATGAGCAGTTCTTC. Full variable domain (remainder filled in from reference TRBV7-9 and TRBJ2-1): DTGVSQNPRHKITKRGQNVTFRCDPISEHNRLYWYRQTLGQGPEFLTYFQNEAQLEKSRLLSDRFSAERPKGSFSTLEIQRTEQGDSAMYLCASSSTSGHRSSYNEQFFGPGTRLTVL.

This clone was recorded once. The chain employs TRBV2 and TRBJ2-5; 12 bases map to TRBD2. Germline V gene lookup returns CDR1 SNHLY and CDR2 FYNNEI. The CDR3 is made up of 15 amino acids. This CDR3 is CATQGASGREETQYF. The CDR3 DNA reads TGTGCAACCCAGGGCGCTAGCGGGAGGGAAGAGACCCAGTACTTC.

The rearrangement uses TRBV28 and TRBJ1-4; TRBD1 matches at 10 bases. There are 18 residues in the CDR3. The V and J ends lost 3 bases and 8 bases, in that order; junction bases with no gene match: 15. CDR1 and CDR2 (germline): MDHEN, SYDVKM. CDR3 sequence (DNA): TGTGCCAGCAGTTTCCCTTTTCATGTAGGACAGGGGGACGAAAAACTGTTTTTT. Amino acid sequence: CASSFPFHVGQGDEKLFF.

The rearrangement joins TRBV18 to TRBJ1-3; possibly TRBD1 for D (5 bases). V dropped 2 bases and J dropped 4 bases, with 9 bases sitting between them. The germline CDR1 and CDR2 sequences are KGHSH and LQKENI. The CDR3 has 14 residues. In DNA, the CDR3 is TGTGCCAGCTCACCAACCAGGGAAGGAAACACCATATATTTT. Translation: CASSPTREGNTIYF. The variable domain in full, completed from reference TRBV18 and TRBJ1-3, reads NAGVMQNPRHLVRRRGQEARLRCSPMKGHSHVYWYRQLPEEGLKFMVYLQKENIIDESGMPKERFSAEFPKEGPSILRIQQVVRGDSAAYFCASSPTREGNTIYFGEGSWLTVV.

The rearrangement joins TRBV2 to TRBJ2-7; TRBD2 aligns across 7 bases. The CDR3 is 14 residues long. The germline CDR1 and CDR2 sequences are SNHLY and FYNNEI. V shed 7 bases, J shed 2 bases, and the junction held 8 bases outside the gene matches. CDR3 residues: CASTPWGGTYEQYV. The CDR3 DNA sequence: TGTGCCAGCACACCCTGGGGGGGAACCTACGAGCAGTACGTC.

The chain is built from TRBV29-1 and TRBJ2-7; maybe TRBD1 (6 bases). The V and J ends lost 5 bases and 2 bases respectively, with 16 bases between them. The germline V gene encodes CDR1 SQVTM and CDR2 ANQGSEA. CDR3 size: 14 residues. The CDR3 loop is CSVSSPDSPYEQYF. The DNA for the CDR3 is TGCAGCGTTTCGTCCCCGGACAGCCCCTACGAGCAGTACTTC.

The rearrangement links TRBV25-1 to TRBJ2-2; the match to TRBD2 covers 11 bases. Per the germline V gene, CDR1 is MGHDK and CDR2 is SYGVNS. Losses at the gene ends were 8 bases for V and 8 bases for J; bases not matched to a gene: 13. There are 16 residues in the CDR3. This CDR3 is CASGQTSGTARGELFF. The CDR3 DNA reads as TGTGCCAGCGGTCAGACTAGCGGGACGGCCAGGGGGGAGCTGTTTTTT.

This clone was detected only once. The rearrangement uses TRBV4-1 and TRBJ2-2; the D gene is possibly TRBD2 (5 bases). The CDR3 totals 14 residues. V was shortened by 1 base and J by 6 bases, with 9 bases between the two germline ends. From germline, CDR1 is MGHRA and CDR2 YSYEKL. Here the CDR3 DNA reads TGCGCCAGCAGCCAAGTTAGCGCACCCGGGGAGCTGTTTTTT. This gives the protein CASSQVSAPGELFF.

This chain joins TRBV3-1 (or the pseudogene TRBV3-2) and TRBJ2-2; D is unclear. The CDR3 is made up of 14 amino acids. The germline V gene has CDR1 LGHDT and CDR2 YNNKEL (reference sequence). V lost 3 bases and J lost 5, with 10 bases in between. The CDR3 loop reads CASSHGDGTGELFF. The CDR3 bases are TGTGCCAGCAGCCATGGAGATGGGACCGGGGAGCTGTTTTTT.

J is TRBJ1-5 and V is TRBV29-1, with 9 nucleotides matching TRBD1. The ends lost 3 bases at V and 4 bases at J; junction bases unmatched: 7. Germline CDR1 SQVTM, CDR2 ANQGSEA. The CDR3 contains 15 residues. CDR3 bases: TGCAGCGTTGAGCTGGGACAGGGCCCTAATCAGCCCCAGCATTTT. Translated, it gives CSVELGQGPNQPQHF. The complete variable domain, with remaining parts taken from reference TRBV29-1 and TRBJ1-5, reads SAVISQKPSRDICQRGTSLTIQCQVDSQVTMMFWYRQQPGQSLTLIATANQGSEATYESGFVIDKFPISRPNLTFSTLTVSNMSPEDSSIYLCSVELGQGPNQPQHFGDGTRLSIL.

The V and J genes are TRBV5-1 and TRBJ2-2; 8 bases are shared with TRBD2. Germline-derived CDR1 and CDR2 are SGHRS and YFSETQ. This CDR3 has 16 amino acids. The V and J ends lost 1 base and 2 bases, in that order; junction bases with no gene match: 4. DNA for the CDR3: TGCGCCAGCAGCTTGAGAGCGGGAGTCAACACCGGGGAGCTGTTTTTT. It encodes CASSLRAGVNTGELFF.

V is TRBV5-6 and J is TRBJ1-4, with D unresolved. Germline assignment: CDR1 SGHDT and CDR2 YYEEEE. The V gene lost 1 base and the J gene lost 5 bases, with 6 bases spanning the gap. The CDR3 length is 13 residues. CDR3 DNA sequence: TGTGCCAGCAGCTTGATGAGGAATGAAAAACTGTTTTTT. Residues: CASSLMRNEKLFF.